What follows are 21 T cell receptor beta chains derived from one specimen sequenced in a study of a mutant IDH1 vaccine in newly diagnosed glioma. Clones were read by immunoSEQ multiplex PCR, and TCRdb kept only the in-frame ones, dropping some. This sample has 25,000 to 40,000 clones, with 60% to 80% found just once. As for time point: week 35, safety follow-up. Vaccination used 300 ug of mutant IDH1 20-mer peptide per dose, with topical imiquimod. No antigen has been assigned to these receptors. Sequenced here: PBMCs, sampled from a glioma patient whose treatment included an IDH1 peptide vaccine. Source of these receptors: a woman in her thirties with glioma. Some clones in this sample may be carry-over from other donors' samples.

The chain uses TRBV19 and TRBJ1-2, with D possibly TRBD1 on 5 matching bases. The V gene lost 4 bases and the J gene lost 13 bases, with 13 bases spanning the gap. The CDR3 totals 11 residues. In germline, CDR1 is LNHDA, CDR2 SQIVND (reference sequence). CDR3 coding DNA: TGTGCCAGTAGTACGGCGACAGTCTGCACCTTC. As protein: CASSTATVCTF.

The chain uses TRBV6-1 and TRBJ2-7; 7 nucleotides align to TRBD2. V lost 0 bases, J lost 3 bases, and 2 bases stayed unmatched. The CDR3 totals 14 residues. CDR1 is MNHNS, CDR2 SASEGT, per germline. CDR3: CASSEARDYYEQYF. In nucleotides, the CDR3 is TGTGCCAGCAGTGAAGCCCGGGACTACTACGAGCAGTACTTC.

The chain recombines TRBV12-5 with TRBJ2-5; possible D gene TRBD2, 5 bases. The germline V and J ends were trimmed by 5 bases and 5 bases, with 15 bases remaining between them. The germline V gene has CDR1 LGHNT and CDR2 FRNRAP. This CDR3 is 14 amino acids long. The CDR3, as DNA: TGTGCTAGTGGTCCCCAGGACTTCGGGGAGACCCAGTACTTC. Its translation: CASGPQDFGETQYF. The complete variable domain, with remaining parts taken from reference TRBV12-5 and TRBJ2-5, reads DARVTQTPRHKVTEMGQEVTMRCQPILGHNTVFWYRQTMMQGLELLAYFRNRAPLDDSGMPKDRFSAEMPDATLATLKIQPSEPRDSAVYFCASGPQDFGETQYFGPGTRLLVL.

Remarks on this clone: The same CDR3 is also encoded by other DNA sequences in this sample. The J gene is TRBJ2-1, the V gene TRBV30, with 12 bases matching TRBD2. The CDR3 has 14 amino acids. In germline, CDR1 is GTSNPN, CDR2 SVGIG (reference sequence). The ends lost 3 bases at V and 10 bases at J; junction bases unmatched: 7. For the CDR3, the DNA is TGTGCCTGGAGGCTAGCGGGAGGGCCCGGGGAGCAGTTCTTC. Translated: CAWRLAGGPGEQFF.

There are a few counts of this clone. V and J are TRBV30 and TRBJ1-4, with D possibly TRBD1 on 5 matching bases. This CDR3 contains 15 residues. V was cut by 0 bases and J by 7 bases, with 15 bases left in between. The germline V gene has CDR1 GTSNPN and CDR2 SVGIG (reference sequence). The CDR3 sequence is CAWSVQVGAGEKLFF. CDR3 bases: TGTGCCTGGAGTGTACAGGTTGGGGCGGGTGAAAAACTGTTTTTT.

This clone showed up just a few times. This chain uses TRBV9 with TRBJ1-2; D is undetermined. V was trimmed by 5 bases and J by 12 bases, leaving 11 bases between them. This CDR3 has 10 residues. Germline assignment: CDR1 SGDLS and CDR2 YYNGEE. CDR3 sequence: CASRLETHTF. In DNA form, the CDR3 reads TGTGCCAGCAGACTAGAGACCCACACCTTC. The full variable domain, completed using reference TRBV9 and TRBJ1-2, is DSGVTQTPKHLITATGQRVTLRCSPRSGDLSVYWYQQSLDQGLQFLIQYYNGEERAKGNILERFSAQQFPDLHSELNLSSLELGDSALYFCASRLETHTFGSGTRLTVV.

The CDR3 reads CASSSTSSGSYEQYF. The CDR3 DNA follows: TGCGCCAGCAGCTCAACCTCTAGCGGCTCCTACGAGCAGTACTTC. V gene TRBV5-1 combines with J gene TRBJ2-7; 7 bases align to TRBD2. The CDR3 totals 15 residues. Germline loops: CDR1 SGHRS, CDR2 YFSETQ. Trimming at V came to 3 bases and at J to 0 bases, leaving 6 bases not matched to a gene.

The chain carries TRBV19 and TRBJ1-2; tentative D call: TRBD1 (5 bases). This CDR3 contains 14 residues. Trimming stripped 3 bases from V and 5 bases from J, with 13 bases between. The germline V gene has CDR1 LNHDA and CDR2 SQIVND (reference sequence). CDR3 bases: TGTGCCAGTAGTATGAGCCGTGGGGCATATGGCTACACCTTC. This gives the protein CASSMSRGAYGYTF.

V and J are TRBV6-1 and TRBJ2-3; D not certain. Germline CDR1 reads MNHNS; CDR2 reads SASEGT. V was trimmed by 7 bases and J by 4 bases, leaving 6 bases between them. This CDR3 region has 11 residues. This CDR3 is CASKTADTQYF. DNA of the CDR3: TGTGCCAGCAAGACGGCAGATACGCAGTATTTT.

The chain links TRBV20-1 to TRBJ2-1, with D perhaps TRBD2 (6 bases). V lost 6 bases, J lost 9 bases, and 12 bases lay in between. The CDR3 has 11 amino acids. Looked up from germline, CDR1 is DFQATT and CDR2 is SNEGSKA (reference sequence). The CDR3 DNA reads TGCAGTGCCCCGGGAGTGACTGAGCAGTTCTTC. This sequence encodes CSAPGVTEQFF.

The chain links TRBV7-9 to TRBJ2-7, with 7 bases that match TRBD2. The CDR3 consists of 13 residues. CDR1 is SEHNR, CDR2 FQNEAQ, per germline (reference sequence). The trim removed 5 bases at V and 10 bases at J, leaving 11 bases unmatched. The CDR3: CASSETGTILQYF. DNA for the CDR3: TGTGCCAGCAGCGAAACCGGGACTATTTTACAGTACTTC.

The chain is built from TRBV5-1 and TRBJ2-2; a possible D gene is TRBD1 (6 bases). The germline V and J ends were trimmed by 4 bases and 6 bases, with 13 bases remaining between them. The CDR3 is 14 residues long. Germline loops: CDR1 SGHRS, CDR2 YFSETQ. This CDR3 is CASSTNRAAGELFF. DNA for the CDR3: TGCGCCAGCAGCACCAACAGGGCGGCCGGGGAGCTGTTTTTT. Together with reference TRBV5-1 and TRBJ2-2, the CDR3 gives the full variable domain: KAGVTQTPRYLIKTRGQQVTLSCSPISGHRSVSWYQQTPGQGLQFLFEYFSETQRNKGNFPGRFSGRQFSNSRSEMNVSTLELGDSALYLCASSTNRAAGELFFGEGSRLTVL.

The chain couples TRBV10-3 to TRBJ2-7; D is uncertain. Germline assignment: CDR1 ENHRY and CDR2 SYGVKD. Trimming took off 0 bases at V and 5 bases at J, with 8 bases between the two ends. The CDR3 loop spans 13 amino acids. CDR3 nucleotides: TGTGCCATCAGTGAGTCGTCCAGAAACGAGCAGTACTTC. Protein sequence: CAISESSRNEQYF.

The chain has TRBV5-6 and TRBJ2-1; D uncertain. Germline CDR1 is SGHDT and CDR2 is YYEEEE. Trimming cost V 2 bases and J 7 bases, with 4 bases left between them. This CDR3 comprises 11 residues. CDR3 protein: CASSFGNEQFF. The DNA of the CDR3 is TGTGCCAGCAGCTTCGGAAATGAGCAGTTCTTC.

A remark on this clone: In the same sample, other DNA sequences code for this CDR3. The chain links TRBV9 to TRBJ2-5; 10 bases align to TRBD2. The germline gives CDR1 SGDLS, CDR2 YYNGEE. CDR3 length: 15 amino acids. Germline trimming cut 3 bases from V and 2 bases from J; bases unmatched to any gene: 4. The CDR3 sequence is CASSGSGRPQETQYF. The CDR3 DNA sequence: TGTGCCAGCAGCGGTAGCGGGAGGCCTCAAGAGACCCAGTACTTC.

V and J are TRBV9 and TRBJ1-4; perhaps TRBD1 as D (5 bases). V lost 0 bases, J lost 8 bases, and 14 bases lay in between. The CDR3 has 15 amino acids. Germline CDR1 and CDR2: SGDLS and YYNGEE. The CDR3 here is CASSVGGSGREKLFF. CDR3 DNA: TGTGCCAGCAGCGTAGGCGGTTCGGGACGGGAAAAACTGTTTTTT.

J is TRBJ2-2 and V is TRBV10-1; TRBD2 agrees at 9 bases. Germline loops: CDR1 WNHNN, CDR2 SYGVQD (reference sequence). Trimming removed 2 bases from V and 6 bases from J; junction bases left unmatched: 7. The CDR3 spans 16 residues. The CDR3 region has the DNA TGCGCCAGCAGTGAGGGATTAGCGGGAGTAGCCGGGGAGCTGTTTTTT. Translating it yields CASSEGLAGVAGELFF.

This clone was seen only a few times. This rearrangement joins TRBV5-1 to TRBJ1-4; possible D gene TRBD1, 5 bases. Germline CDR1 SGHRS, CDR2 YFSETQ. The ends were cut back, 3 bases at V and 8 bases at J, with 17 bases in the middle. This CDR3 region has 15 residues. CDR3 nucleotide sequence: TGCGCCAGCAGCTCGCCTGACAGTCGAGGGGAAAAACTGTTTTTT. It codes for CASSSPDSRGEKLFF.

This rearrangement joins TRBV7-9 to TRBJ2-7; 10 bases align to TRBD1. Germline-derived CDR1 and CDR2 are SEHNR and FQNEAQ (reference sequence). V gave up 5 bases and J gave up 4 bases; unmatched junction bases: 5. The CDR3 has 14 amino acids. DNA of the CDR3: TGTGCCAGCAGCCTGACAGGGGGCGCGTACGAGCAGTACTTC. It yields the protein CASSLTGGAYEQYF.

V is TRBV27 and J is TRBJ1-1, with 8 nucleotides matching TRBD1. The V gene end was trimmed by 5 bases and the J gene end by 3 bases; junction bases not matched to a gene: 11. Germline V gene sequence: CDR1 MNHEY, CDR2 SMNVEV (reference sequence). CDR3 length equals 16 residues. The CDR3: CASSLLHQGAHTEAFF. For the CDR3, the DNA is TGTGCCAGCAGTCTTCTCCACCAGGGGGCCCACACTGAAGCTTTCTTT.

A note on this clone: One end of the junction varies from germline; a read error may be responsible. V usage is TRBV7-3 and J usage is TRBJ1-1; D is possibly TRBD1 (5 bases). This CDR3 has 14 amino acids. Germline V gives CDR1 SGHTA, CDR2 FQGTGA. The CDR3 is CASSLIAGHTEAFF. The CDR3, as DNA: TGTGCCAGCAGCTTAATCGCAGGGCACACCGAAGCTTTCTTT. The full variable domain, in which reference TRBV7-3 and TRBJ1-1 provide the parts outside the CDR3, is GAGVSQTPSNKVTEKGKYVELRCDPISGHTALYWYRQSLGQGPEFLIYFQGTGAADDSGLPNDRFFAVRPEGSVSTLKIQRTERGDSAVYLCASSLIAGHTEAFFGQGTRLTVV.